This T cell receptor (beta chain) is from a study of T cell responses to AZD1222 COVID-19 vaccine. Study observations and caveats: Donors were largely white British and mainly female; clonal diversity was possibly underestimated. Vaccine-related CD4 TCRs covered spike, predominating at 160-218 and 743-854.

Worth noting for this clone: What it binds is not known.

Data came from immunoSEQ multiplex PCR; TCRdb stores just in-frame clones and leaves some out. In the table there are fewer than 130,000 clones, 70% to 90% of which are singletons. The germline V gene encodes CDR1 MNHEY and CDR2 SMNVEV (reference sequence). The CDR3 spans 15 residues. Trimming stripped 3 bases from V and 8 bases from J, with 16 bases between. The receptor was derived from an adult who received the AZD1222 COVID-19 vaccine. V and J are TRBV27 and TRBJ1-4; no clear D. The sequencing used peripheral blood, collected 28 days after the second AZD1222 dose. For the CDR3, the DNA is TGTGCCAGCAGTTTCGGCAGGTTTGGCGTCGAAAAACTGTTTTTT. This codes for CASSFGRFGVEKLFF.